Listed below are T cell receptor beta chains from one sample, sequenced in a study of OX40 agonist ivuxolimab in advanced cancers. Sequencing was performed with immunoSEQ multiplex PCR; in TCRdb, only in-frame clones are kept and a portion is missing. Among more than 45,000 clones, roughly 89% were seen once, and the ten largest hold 40% to 55%. The source material was CD4+ or CD8+ T cells sorted from blood, sampled in a trial of the OX40 agonist ivuxolimab. These TCRs come from an adult with an advanced solid tumor such as melanoma, head and neck, liver or kidney cancer. The CDR3 runs from the conserved cysteine through the conserved F or W. A D gene is named only where the DNA matches it firmly. The size of a clone is reported for some rows only, either as once, few or many, or as a class for expanded clones.

V	size	D	J	CDR3	DNA
TRBV6-5	.	.	TRBJ2-5	CASSLDSLTWETQYF	TGTGCCAGCAGCCTTGACAGTTTAACTTGGGAGACCCAGTACTTC
TRBV5-6	once	.	TRBJ1-1	CASSLGQGFTEAFF	TGTGCCAGCAGCTTGGGTCAGGGTTTCACTGAAGCTTTCTTT
TRBV29-1	once	.	TRBJ1-2	CSVAGTGNYGYTF	TGCAGCGTTGCAGGTACAGGCAACTATGGCTACACCTTC
TRBV5-1	.	.	TRBJ2-3	CASSLNGGASTDTQYF	TGCGCCAGCAGCTTGAATGGCGGGGCTAGCACAGATACGCAGTATTTT
TRBV11-1	.	.	TRBJ2-7	CASSLFLAGSSYEQYF	TGTGCCAGCAGCTTATTCCTGGCAGGGAGCTCCTACGAGCAGTACTTC
TRBV28	.	.	TRBJ2-3	CASLGDWGTDTQYF	TGTGCCAGCCTGGGGGATTGGGGCACAGATACGCAGTATTTT
TRBV29-1	.	.	TRBJ2-1	CSVGGQGGRYEQFF	TGCAGCGTTGGGGGTCAGGGGGGCCGCTATGAGCAGTTCTTC
TRBV5-4	.	.	TRBJ2-7	CASSLWAGDYEQYF	TGTGCCAGCAGCTTGTGGGCAGGGGATTACGAGCAGTACTTC
TRBV9	.	.	TRBJ1-2	CASTVGGGDYGYTF	TGTGCCAGCACCGTAGGGGGAGGGGACTATGGCTACACCTTC
TRBV6-6	.	TRBD1	TRBJ1-2	CASSYGTGPYGYTF	TGTGCCAGCAGTTACGGGACAGGGCCTTATGGCTACACCTTC
TRBV5-6	.	.	TRBJ1-2	CASSPGLSYGYTF	TGTGCCAGCAGCCCGGGACTTAGTTATGGCTACACCTTC
TRBV5-1	.	.	TRBJ2-1	CASSDHPNEQFF	TGCGCCAGCAGCGACCATCCCAATGAGCAGTTCTTC
TRBV28	.	.	TRBJ2-7	CASRTGPEQYF	TGTGCCAGTCGTACAGGCCCCGAGCAGTACTTC